This T cell receptor (beta chain) was sequenced for a study of T cells in Graves' hyperthyroidism and ophthalmopathy. Trimming removed 2 bases from V and 5 bases from J, with 12 bases in between. The CDR3 has 14 amino acids. Germline V gene lookup returns CDR1 MNHEY and CDR2 SMNVEV (reference sequence). The cohort's ophthalmopathy patients, a group with duration under 3 months, had a Clinical Activity Score of at least 3 and a NOSPECS grade of at least 4. Exclusion criteria comprised uncontrolled infection, other autoimmune disease, pregnancy or lactation. The investigators amplified TCR beta CDR3 regions from RNA transcripts. The HTBI primer set was used in a first-round RT-PCR of the TCR CDR3. Using its own MiXCR run on the multiplex PCR reads, TCRdb lists one record per CDR3 protein. The data hold around 600,000 distinct CDR3 sequences, with 14% observed a single time. The sample holds many counts of this clonotype.

This clonotype originated in a woman under 30 with Graves' ophthalmopathy. Sample: blood. V is TRBV27 and J is TRBJ1-2; D is uncertain. The CDR3 reads CASSLQYPSYGYTF. DNA of the CDR3: TGTGCCAGCAGTTTACAATACCCCTCGTATGGCTACACCTTC.